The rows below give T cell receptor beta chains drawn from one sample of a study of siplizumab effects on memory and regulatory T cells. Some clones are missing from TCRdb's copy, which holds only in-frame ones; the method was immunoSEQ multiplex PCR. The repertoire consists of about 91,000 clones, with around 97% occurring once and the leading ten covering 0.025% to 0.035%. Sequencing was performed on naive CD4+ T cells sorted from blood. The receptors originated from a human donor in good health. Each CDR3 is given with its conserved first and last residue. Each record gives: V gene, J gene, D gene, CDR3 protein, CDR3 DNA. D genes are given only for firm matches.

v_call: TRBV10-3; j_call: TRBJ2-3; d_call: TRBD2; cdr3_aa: CAISGLARGTDTQYF; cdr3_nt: TGTGCCATATCAGGACTAGCTCGGGGCACAGATACGCAGTATTTT
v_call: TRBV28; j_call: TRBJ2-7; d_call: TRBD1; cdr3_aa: CASSPPGQGSEQYF; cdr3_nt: TGTGCCAGCAGCCCTCCGGGACAGGGGTCCGAGCAGTACTTC
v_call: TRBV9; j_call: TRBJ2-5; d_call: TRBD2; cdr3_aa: CASSVPAGGQETQYF; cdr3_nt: TGTGCCAGCAGCGTACCAGCGGGGGGGCAAGAGACCCAGTACTTC
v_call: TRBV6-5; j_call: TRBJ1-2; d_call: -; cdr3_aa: CASTNGGGGYTF; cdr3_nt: TGTGCCAGCACCAACGGCGGTGGTGGCTACACCTTC
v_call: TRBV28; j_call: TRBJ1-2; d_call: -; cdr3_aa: CASSLLQARGYTF; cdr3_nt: TGTGCCAGCAGTTTACTTCAAGCGCGGGGCTACACCTTC
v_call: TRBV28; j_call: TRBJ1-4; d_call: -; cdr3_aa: CASSLLLDSTNEKLFF; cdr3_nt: TGTGCCAGCAGTTTATTACTGGACTCAACTAATGAAAAACTGTTTTTT
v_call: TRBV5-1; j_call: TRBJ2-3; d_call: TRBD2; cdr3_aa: CASSWIAGGSGTDTQYF; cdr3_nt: TGCGCCAGCAGCTGGATAGCGGGGGGGTCCGGAACAGATACGCAGTATTTT
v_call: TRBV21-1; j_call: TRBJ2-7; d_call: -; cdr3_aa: CASSKGRGTYEQYF; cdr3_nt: TGTGCCAGCAGCAAAGGGAGAGGGACATACGAGCAGTACTTC
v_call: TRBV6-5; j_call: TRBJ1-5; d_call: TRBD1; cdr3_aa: CASSYSSGGTQPQHF; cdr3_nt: TGTGCCAGCAGTTACTCATCAGGGGGCACTCAGCCCCAGCATTTT
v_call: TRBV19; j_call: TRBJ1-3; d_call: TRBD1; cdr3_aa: CASSDGGGPGNTIYF; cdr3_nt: TGTGCCAGTAGTGATGGAGGGGGCCCTGGAAACACCATATATTTT
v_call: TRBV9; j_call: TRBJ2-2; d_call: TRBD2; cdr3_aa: CASSPGLENTGELFF; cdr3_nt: TGTGCCAGCAGCCCGGGACTAGAGAACACCGGGGAGCTGTTTTTT
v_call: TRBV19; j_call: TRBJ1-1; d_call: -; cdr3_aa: CASSRATTEAFF; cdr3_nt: TGTGCCAGTAGTAGGGCGACCACTGAAGCTTTCTTT
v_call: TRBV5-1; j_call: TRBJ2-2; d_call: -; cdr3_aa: CASSRDGENTGELFF; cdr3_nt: TGCGCCAGCAGCAGGGACGGGGAAAACACCGGGGAGCTGTTTTTT
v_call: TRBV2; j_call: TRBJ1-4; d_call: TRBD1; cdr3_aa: CASKGGFDNEKLFF; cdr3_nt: TGTGCCAGCAAAGGGGGCTTTGATAATGAAAAACTGTTTTTT